The entry that follows covers one T cell receptor (beta chain) sequence. How the authors handled the data: Amplification of reference gene primers provided the estimated nucleated cell counts. TCRdb's copy holds only in-frame clones and misses some; the assay was immunoSEQ multiplex PCR. V and J calls and clone size follow that table, whereas D and trimming were derived from the DNA. The sample consists of around 97,000 clones, around nine tenths of them appearing once. This CDR3 comprises 15 residues. The germline V gene encodes CDR1 SEHNR and CDR2 FQNEAQ (reference sequence). Trimming removed 0 bases from V and 3 bases from J; junction bases left unmatched: 2. This specimen comes from a study of blood T cell repertoires in COVID-19. On the study more broadly: Acute-phase and convalescent COVID-19 samples originated in the United States, Italy and Spain. PBMCs, B-cell-depleted T cells, or T cells were the source of the cDNA or gDNA that made up the material.

The TCR comes from a man in his forties or fifties in a cohort sampled during active COVID-19. The sample was peripheral blood. The chain uses TRBV7-9 and TRBJ2-5; 9 bases map to TRBD2. CDR3 sequence reads: CASSLAAGGEETQYF. DNA for the CDR3: TGTGCCAGCAGCTTAGCGGCGGGGGGGGAAGAGACCCAGTACTTC.